A selection of T cell receptor beta chains follows, all from one sample in a study of CD4 T cells in relation to SARS-CoV-2 and coronaviruses. Clones were sequenced by immunoSEQ multiplex PCR, and TCRdb holds only the in-frame ones, with some missing. The sample has about 22,000 clones; more than 60% are singletons. Their antigens are not known. Sequencing input: CD4+ T cells from PBMCs, cultured in vitro. Every receptor here comes from a human donor in good health. The CDR3 runs from the conserved cysteine through the conserved F or W. The order of the fields is D gene, V gene, J gene, clone size, CDR3 DNA, CDR3 protein. D genes are given only for firm matches. Only part of the rows carry a size: once, few, many, or a class if the clone is expanded.

>NA|TRBV7-3|TRBJ2-2|NA
TGTGCCAGCAGCTCCCTGGCCGGGGGAGGGGAGCTGTTTTTT
CASSSLAGGGELFF
>NA|TRBV19|TRBJ1-1|NA
TGTGCCAGTACCGATGGGACGATGAACACTGAAGCTTTCTTT
CASTDGTMNTEAFF
>NA|TRBV19|TRBJ1-5|few
TGTGCCAGTAGTATAGCCGTGGGAGGGCCCAATCAGCCCCAGCATTTT
CASSIAVGGPNQPQHF
>NA|TRBV6-5|TRBJ2-5|NA
TGTGCCAGCAAACATCAAGAGACCCAGTACTTC
CASKHQETQYF
>NA|TRBV24-1|TRBJ2-5|once
TGTGCCACCAGTGACCAGAAACGGGGGTGGGAGACCCAGTACTTC
CATSDQKRGWETQYF
>NA|TRBV10-3|TRBJ1-5|NA
TGTGCCATCGGCCGGGACAAATATAGCAATCAGCCCCAGCATTTT
CAIGRDKYSNQPQHF
>TRBD1|TRBV30|TRBJ2-1|NA
TGTGCCTGGAGTGTACTAAGGACAGGGAAGTTCTTC
CAWSVLRTGKFF
>TRBD2|TRBV5-1|TRBJ2-7|NA
TGCGCCAGCAGCTTAGGACTAGCGGGAGACCTATCCTACGAGCAGTACTTC
CASSLGLAGDLSYEQYF
>TRBD1|TRBV19|TRBJ1-5|NA
TGTGCCAGTAGTATAGATCGAGGGACAGCGTATAGCAATCAGCCCCAGCATTTT
CASSIDRGTAYSNQPQHF
>NA|TRBV19|TRBJ1-1|NA
TGTGCCAGTAGTATCCCGACAGGATGGAACACTGAAGCTTTCTTT
CASSIPTGWNTEAFF
>NA|TRBV6-5|TRBJ1-2|few
TGTGCCAGCAGTTACTCTACAGAAACGTGGAACTATGGCTACACCTTC
CASSYSTETWNYGYTF